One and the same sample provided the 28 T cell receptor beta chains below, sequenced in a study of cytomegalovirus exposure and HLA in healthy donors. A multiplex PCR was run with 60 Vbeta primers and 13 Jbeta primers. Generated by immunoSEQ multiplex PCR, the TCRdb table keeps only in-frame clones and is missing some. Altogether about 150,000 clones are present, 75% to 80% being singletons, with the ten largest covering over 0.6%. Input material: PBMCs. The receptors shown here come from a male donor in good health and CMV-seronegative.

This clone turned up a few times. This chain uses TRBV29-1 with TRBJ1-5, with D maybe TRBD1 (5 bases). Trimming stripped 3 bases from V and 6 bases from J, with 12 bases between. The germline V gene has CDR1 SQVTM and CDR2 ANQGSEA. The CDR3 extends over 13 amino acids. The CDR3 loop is CSVEQGIGQPQHF. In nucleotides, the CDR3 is TGCAGCGTTGAGCAGGGAATCGGTCAGCCCCAGCATTTT.

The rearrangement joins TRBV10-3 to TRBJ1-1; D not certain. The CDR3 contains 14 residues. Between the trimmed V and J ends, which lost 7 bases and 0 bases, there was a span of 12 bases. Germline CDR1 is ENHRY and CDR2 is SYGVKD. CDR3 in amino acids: CAITAGLMNTEAFF. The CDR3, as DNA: TGTGCCATCACCGCGGGCCTTATGAACACTGAAGCTTTCTTT.

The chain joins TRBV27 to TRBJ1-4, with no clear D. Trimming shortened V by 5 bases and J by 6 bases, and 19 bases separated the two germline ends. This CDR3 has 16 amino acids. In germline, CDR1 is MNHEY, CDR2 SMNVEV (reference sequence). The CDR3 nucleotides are TGTGCCAGCAGTCCTGCGGCCGCCGGAGCGTATGAAAAACTGTTTTTT. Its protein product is CASSPAAAGAYEKLFF.

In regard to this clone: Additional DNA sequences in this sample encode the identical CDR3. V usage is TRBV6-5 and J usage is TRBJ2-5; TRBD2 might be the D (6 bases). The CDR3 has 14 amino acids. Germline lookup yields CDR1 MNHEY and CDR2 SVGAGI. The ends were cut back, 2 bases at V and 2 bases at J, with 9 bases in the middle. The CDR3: CASSYAGRQETQYF. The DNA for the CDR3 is TGTGCCAGCAGTTACGCAGGGAGGCAAGAGACCCAGTACTTC.

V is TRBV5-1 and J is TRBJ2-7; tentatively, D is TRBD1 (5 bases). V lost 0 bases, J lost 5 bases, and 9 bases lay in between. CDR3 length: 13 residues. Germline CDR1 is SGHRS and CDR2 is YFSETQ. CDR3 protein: CASSLEAGNEQYF. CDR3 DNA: TGCGCCAGCAGCTTGGAGGCAGGGAACGAGCAGTACTTC.

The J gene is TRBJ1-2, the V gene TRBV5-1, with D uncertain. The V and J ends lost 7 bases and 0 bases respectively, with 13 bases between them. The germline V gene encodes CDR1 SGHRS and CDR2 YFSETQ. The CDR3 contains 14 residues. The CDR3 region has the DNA TGCGCCAGCGGGAACGAGGGAACTAACTATGGCTACACCTTC. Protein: CASGNEGTNYGYTF.

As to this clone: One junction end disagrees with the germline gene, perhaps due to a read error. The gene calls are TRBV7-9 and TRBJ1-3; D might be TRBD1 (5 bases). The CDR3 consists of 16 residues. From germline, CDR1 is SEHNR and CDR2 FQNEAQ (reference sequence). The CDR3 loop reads CSSSLAKGISGNTIYF. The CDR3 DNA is TGTTCCAGCAGCTTAGCGAAGGGGATCTCTGGAAACACCATATATTTT. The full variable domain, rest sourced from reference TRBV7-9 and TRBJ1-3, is DTGVSQNPRHKITKRGQNVTFRCDPISEHNRLYWYRQTLGQGPEFLTYFQNEAQLEKSRLLSDRFSAERPKGSFSTLEIQRTEQGDSAMYLCSSSLAKGISGNTIYFGEGSWLTVV.

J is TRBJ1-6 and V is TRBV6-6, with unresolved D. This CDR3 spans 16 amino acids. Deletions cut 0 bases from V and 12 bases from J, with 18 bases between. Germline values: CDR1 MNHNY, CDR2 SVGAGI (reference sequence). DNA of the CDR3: TGTGCCAGCAGTTACTCGCAGCCAACCGCCGGAGGACCCCTCCACTTT. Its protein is CASSYSQPTAGGPLHF.

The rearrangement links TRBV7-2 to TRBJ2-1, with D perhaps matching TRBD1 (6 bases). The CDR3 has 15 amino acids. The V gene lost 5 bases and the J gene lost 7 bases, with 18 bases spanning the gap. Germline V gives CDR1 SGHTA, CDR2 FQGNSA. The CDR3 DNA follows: TGTGCCAGCAGCCCACGGGGCAGGGGCGGGAATGAGCAGTTCTTC. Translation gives CASSPRGRGGNEQFF.

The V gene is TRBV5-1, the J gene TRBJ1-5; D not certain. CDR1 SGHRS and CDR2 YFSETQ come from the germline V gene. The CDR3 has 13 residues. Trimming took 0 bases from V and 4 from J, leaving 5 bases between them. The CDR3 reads CASSLDTNQPQHF. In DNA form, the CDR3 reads TGCGCCAGCAGCTTGGATACAAATCAGCCCCAGCATTTT.

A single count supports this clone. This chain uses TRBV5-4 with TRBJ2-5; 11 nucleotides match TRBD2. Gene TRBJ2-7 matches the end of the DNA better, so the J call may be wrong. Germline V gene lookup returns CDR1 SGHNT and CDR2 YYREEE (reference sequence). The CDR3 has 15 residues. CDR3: CASSYSGGASYEQYF. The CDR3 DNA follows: TGTGCCAGCAGCTATAGCGGGGGGGCCTCCTACGAGCAGTACTTC.

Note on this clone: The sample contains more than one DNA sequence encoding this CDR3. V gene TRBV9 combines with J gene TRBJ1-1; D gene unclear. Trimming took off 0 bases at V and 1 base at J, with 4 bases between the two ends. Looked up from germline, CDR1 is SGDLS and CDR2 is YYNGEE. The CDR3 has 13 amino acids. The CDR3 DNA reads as TGTGCCAGCAGCGTAGGCAGGAACACTGAAGCTTTCTTT. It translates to CASSVGRNTEAFF.

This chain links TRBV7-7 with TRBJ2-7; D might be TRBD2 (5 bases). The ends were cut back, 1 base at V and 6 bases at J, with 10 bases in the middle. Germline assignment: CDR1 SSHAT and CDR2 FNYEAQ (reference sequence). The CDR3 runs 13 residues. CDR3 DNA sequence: TGTGCCAGCAGCTTAGTTCGAGGAGGCGAGCAGTACTTC. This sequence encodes CASSLVRGGEQYF.

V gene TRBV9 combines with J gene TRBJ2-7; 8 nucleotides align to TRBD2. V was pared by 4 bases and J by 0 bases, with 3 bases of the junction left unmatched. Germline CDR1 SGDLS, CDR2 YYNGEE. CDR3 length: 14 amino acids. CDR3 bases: TGTGCCAGCAGCCCCGGGGGGGACTCCTACGAGCAGTACTTC. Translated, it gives CASSPGGDSYEQYF. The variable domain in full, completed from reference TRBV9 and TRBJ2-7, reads DSGVTQTPKHLITATGQRVTLRCSPRSGDLSVYWYQQSLDQGLQFLIQYYNGEERAKGNILERFSAQQFPDLHSELNLSSLELGDSALYFCASSPGGDSYEQYFGPGTRLTVT.

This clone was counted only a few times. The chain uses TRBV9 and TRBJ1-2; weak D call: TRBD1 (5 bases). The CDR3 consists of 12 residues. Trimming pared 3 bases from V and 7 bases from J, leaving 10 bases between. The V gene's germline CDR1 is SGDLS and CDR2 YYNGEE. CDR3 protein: CASSGGGPGYTF. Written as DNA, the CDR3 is TGTGCCAGCAGCGGGGGGGGACCTGGCTACACCTTC.

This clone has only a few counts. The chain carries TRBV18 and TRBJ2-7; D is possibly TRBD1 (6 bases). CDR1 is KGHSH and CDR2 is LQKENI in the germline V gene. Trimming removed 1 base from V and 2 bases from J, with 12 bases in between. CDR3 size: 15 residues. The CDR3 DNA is TGTGCCAGCTCACCACGGTGGACAGAGGCCTACGAGCAGTACTTC. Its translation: CASSPRWTEAYEQYF.

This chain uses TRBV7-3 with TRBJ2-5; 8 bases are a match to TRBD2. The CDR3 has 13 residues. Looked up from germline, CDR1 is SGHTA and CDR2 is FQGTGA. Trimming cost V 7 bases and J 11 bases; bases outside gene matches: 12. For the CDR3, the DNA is TGTGCCAGCACCCCCGGGGGGGCGCGGGAGCAGTACTTC. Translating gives CASTPGGAREQYF.

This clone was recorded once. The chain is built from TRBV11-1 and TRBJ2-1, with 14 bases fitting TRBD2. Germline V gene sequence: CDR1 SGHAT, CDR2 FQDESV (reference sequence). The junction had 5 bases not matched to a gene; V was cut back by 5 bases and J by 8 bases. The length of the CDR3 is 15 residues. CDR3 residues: CASSRLAGGPDEQFF. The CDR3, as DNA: TGTGCCAGCAGCCGACTAGCGGGGGGGCCGGATGAGCAGTTCTTC.

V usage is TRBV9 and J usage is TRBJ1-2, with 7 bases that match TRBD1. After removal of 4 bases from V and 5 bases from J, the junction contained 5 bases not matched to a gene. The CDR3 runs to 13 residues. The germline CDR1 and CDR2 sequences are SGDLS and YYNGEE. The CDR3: CASSLGQRYGYTF. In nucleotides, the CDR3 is TGTGCCAGCAGCTTGGGACAGCGGTATGGCTACACCTTC.

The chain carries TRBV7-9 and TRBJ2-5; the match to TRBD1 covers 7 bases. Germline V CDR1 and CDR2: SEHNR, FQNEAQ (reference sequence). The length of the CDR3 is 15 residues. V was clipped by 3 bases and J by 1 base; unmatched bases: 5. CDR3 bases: TGTGCCAGCAGCTTCTCCAGGACAGGCCAAGAGACCCAGTACTTC. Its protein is CASSFSRTGQETQYF.

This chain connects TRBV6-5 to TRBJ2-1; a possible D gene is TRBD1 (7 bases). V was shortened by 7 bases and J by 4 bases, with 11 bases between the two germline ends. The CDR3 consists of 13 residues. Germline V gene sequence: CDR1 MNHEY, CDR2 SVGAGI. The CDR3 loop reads CASMEGAYNEQFF. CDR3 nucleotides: TGTGCCAGCATGGAGGGGGCATACAATGAGCAGTTCTTC.

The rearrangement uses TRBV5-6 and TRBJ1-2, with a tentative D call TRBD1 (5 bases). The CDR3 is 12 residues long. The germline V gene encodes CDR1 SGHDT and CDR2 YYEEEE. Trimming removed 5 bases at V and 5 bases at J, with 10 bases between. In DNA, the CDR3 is TGTGCCAGCAGTACAGCAGGGTATGGCTACACCTTC. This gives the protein CASSTAGYGYTF.

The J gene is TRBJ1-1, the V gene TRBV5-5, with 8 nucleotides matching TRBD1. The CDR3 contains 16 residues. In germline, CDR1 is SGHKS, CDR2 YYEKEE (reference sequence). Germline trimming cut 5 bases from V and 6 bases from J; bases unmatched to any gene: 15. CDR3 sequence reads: CASRTLTQGASAEAFF. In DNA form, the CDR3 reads TGTGCCAGCAGGACGTTGACGCAGGGGGCGTCGGCTGAAGCTTTCTTT.

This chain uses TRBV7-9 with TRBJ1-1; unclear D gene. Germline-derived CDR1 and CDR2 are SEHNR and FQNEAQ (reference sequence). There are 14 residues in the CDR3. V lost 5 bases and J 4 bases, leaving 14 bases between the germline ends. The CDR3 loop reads CASSGGSSGTEAFF. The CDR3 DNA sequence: TGTGCCAGCAGCGGCGGATCTTCTGGCACTGAAGCTTTCTTT.

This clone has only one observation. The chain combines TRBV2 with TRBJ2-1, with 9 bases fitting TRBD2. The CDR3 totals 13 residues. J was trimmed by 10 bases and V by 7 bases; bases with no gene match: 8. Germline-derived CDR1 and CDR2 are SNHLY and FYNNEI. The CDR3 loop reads CASTPGLAGEQFF. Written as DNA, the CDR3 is TGTGCCAGCACTCCGGGGCTAGCGGGGGAGCAGTTCTTC.

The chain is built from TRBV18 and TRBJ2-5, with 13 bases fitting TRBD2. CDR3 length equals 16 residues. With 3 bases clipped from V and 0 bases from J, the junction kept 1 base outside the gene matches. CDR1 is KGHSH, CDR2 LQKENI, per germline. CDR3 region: CASSPGLAGNQETQYF. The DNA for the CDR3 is TGTGCCAGCTCACCGGGACTAGCGGGAAACCAAGAGACCCAGTACTTC.

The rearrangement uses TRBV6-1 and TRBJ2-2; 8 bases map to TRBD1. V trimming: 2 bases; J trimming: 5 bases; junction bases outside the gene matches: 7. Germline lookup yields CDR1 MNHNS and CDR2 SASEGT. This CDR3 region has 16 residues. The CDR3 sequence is CASSERDRRITGELFF. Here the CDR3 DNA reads TGTGCCAGCAGTGAAAGGGACAGGAGAATTACCGGGGAGCTGTTTTTT.

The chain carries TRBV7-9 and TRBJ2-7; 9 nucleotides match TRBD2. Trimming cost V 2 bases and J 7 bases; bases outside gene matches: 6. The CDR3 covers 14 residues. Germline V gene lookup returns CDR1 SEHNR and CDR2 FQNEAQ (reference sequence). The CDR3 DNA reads TGTGCCAGCAGCTTATTAGCGGGAGTCGGGGAGCAGTACTTC. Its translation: CASSLLAGVGEQYF.